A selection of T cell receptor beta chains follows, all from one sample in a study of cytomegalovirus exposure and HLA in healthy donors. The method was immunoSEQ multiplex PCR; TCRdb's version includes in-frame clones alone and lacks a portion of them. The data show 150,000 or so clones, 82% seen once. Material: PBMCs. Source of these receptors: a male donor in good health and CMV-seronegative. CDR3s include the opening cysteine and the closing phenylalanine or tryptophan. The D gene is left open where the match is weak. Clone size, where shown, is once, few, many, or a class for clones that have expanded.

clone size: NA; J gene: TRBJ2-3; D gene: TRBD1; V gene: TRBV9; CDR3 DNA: TGTGCCAGCAGCGTAGCTCAGGGGGCAGATACGCAGTATTTT; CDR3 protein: CASSVAQGADTQYF
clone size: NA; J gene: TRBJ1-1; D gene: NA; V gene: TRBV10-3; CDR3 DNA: TGTGCCATCACCCCGACGGGATTGAACACTGAAGCTTTCTTT; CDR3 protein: CAITPTGLNTEAFF
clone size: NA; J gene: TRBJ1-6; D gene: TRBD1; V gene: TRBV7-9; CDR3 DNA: TGTGCCAGCAGCCCAACCGGGACAGATAATTCACCCCTCCACTTT; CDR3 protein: CASSPTGTDNSPLHF
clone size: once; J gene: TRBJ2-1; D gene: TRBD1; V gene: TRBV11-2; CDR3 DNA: TGTGCCAGCAGCCGGACAGGGGAAATCTACAATGAGCAGTTCTTC; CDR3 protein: CASSRTGEIYNEQFF
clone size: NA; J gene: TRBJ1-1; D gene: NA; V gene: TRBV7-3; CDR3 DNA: TGTGCCAGCAGCTTAAGGGCAGGGCAGAACACTGAAGCTTTCTTT; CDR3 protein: CASSLRAGQNTEAFF
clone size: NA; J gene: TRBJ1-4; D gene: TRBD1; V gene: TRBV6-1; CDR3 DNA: TGTGCCAGCAGACCCGGGACAGGGAACGAAAAACTGTTTTTT; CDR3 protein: CASRPGTGNEKLFF
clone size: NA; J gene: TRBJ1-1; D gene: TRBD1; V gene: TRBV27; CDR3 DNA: TGTGCCAGCAGCCCACTCCGTCCGGGACAGGGGATTGGGAAAACTGAAGCTTTCTTT; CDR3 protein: CASSPLRPGQGIGKTEAFF
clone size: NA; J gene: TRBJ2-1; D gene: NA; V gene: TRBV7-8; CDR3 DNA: TGTGCCAGCAGCTTCCTAAAGACTAGCAATGAGCAGTTCTTC; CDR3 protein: CASSFLKTSNEQFF
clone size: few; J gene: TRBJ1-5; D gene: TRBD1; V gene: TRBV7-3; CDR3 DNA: TGTGCCAGCAGCCTTACAGGGGAGGTATTTCAGCCCCAGCATTTT; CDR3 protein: CASSLTGEVFQPQHF
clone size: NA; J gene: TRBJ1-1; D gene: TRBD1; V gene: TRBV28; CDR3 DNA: TGTGCCAGCTGTACAGGGGGCGCGTTCAACACTGAAGCTTTCTTT; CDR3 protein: CASCTGGAFNTEAFF
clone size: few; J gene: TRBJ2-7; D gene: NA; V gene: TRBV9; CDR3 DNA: TGTGCCAGCAGCACCAGAGGTGTGGACGAGCAGTACTTC; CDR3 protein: CASSTRGVDEQYF
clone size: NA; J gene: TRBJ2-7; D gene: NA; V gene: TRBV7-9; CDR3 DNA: TGTGCCAGCAGCTTAGCTCAGGGGATCTACGGGCAGTACTTC; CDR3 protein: CASSLAQGIYGQYF
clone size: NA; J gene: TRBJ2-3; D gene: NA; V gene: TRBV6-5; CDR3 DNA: TGTGCCAGCAGTGCGGATCACACCCGGGCGCAGTATTTT; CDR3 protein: CASSADHTRAQYF
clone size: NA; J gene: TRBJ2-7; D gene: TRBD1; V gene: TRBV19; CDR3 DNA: TGTGCCAGTAGTATAGGACAGGGAGACTACGAGCAGTACTTC; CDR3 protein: CASSIGQGDYEQYF
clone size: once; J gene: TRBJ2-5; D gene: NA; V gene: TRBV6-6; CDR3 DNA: TGTGCCAGCACCGCGCGGGACTTCCAAGAGACCCAGTACTTC; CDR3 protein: CASTARDFQETQYF
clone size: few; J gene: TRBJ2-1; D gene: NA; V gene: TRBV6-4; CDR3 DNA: TGTGCCAGCAGTGAGAGCGCGGACTCCTACAATGAGCAGTTCTTC; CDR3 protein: CASSESADSYNEQFF
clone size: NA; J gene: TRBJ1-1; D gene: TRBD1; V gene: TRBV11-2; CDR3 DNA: TGTGCCAGCAGCTTAAGACAGGGGGGGACTGAAGCTTTCTTT; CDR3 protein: CASSLRQGGTEAFF
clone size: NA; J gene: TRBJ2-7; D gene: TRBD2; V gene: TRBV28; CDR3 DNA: TGTGCCAGCACCCCCGTGGGGGGGTACGAGCAGTACTTC; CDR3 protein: CASTPVGGYEQYF
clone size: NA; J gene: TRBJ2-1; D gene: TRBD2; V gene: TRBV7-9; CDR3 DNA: TGTTCCAGCAGCGTTTCTAGCGGGGGGGCCAGAGACTATTATGAGCAGTTCTTC; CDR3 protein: CSSSVSSGGARDYYEQFF
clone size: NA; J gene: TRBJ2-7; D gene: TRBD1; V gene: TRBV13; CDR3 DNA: TGTGCCAGCAGCTTATACGTGACAGGGACCTACGAGCAGTACTTC; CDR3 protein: CASSLYVTGTYEQYF
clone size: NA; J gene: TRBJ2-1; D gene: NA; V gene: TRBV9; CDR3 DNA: TGTGCCAGCAGCGTAGGAGGGGGGGCCAAGATTAATGAGCAGTTCTTC; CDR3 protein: CASSVGGGAKINEQFF
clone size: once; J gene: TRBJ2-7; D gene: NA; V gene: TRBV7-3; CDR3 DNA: TGTGCCAGCAGCTTAGCCACAGAGTTCTACGAGCAGTACTTC; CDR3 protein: CASSLATEFYEQYF
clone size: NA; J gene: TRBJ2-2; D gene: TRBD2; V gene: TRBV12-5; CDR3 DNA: TGTGCTAGTGGTTTGGTGCGGGGGACTAGCGGGGGCCCGGAGCTGTTTTTT; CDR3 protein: CASGLVRGTSGGPELFF
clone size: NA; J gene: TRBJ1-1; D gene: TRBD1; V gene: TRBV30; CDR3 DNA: TGTGCCTGGAGTGTACGGCAGGGGGTTACTGAAGCTTTCTTT; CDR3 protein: CAWSVRQGVTEAFF
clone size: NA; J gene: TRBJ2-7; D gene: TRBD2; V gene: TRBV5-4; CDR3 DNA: TGTGCCAGCAGCTTGGCCGGCGGGGGGGCCTCCTACGAGCAGTACTTC; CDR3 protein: CASSLAGGGASYEQYF
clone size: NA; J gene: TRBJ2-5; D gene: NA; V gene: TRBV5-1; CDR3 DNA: TGCGCCAGCAGCTTGGCCAAGCCCTCGGAGACCCAGTACTTC; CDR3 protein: CASSLAKPSETQYF
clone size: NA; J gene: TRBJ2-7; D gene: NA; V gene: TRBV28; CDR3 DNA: TGTGCCAGCAGTCCCCACTTAATCTACGAGCAGTACTTC; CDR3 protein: CASSPHLIYEQYF
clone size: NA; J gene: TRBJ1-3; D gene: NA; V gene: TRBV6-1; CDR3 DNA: TGTGCCAGCATCTTAGGGGGCTCTGGAAACACCATATATTTT; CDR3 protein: CASILGGSGNTIYF
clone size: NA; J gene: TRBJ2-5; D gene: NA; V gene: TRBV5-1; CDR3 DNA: TGCGCCAGCAGCTTTACAGGGGAGGTTTGGGAGACCCAGTACTTC; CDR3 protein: CASSFTGEVWETQYF